What follows is one T cell receptor (beta chain) and its context. Its antigen is currently not known. Base qualities were left out, and no much larger clone turns up one base away. These data come from a study of vaccination and CD4 T cells after COVID-19 (dated by TCRdb to 2021 to 2024). Study-level background: SARS-CoV-2 positivity had been established in the convalescent patients by nasal swab PCR, and mild disease was recorded in roughly 10 of these patients and severe disease in one. Two doses of either the Pfizer-BioNTech BNT162b2 vaccine (n=8) or the Moderna mRNA-1273 vaccine (n=2) were administered to participants. Post-vaccine blood samples were obtained a median of about 72 days after the second vaccine dose, with a range of about 12 to 241 days. Culture stimuli were overlapping spike peptide pools from SARS-CoV-2 and from the common cold coronaviruses HCoV-NL63, HCoV-OC43 and HCoV-229E. The spike-specific CD4+ TCR repertoire was compared before and after mRNA vaccination in under 11 COVID-19 convalescent patients and a few infection-naive healthy vaccine recipients. Post-COVID blood samples from convalescent patients were collected a median of 101 days after diagnosis, with a range of roughly 35 to 161 days. In control cultures, a CEFX viral epitope pool was used as positive control, an HIV-1 Nef peptide pool was used as negative control, or no peptide was added. The convalescent cohort comprised six males and four females, including two Hispanic individuals, seven Caucasians, two Asians and one multiracial person.

Summary of the overall study and its limitations: The number of convalescent patients in the study was relatively small, and the study did not examine early timepoints following natural infection. An increase in the median number of SARS-CoV-2-reactive clonotypes from around 20 after infection to roughly 38 after vaccination was observed, but the change was not found to be significant. Among the post-vaccine SARS-CoV-2-reactive clones in convalescent patients, a median about 89% showed up only after vaccination, which suggests vaccine-specific priming. Nearly all vaccine-specific clones in convalescent patients (304 of 307) were mono-reactive for SARS-CoV-2 spike rather than cross-reactive with common cold coronaviruses.

In light of the paper, this sample's treatment or condition label describes: roughly nine-day PBMC culture with coronavirus spike peptide pools or control peptides (ViraFEST assay). The ViraFEST assay was used in the study, in which antigen-specific T cells were expanded with peptide pools and expanded clonotypes were subsequently identified by TCR sequencing. The convalescent patients' positive SARS-CoV-2 PCR tests were from March to December 2020, which was before the Alpha, Beta and Delta variants emerged in the United States. Fewer than 2.5 million PBMCs per well were cultured in IMDM with approximately 5.5% human AB serum and around 10 IU/ml IL-2, plus 10 ug/ml peptide pools. Half of the culture medium was replaced with fresh IL-2-containing medium on days 3 and 7. Once the cells had been in culture for around ten days, the EasySep CD4+ T cell isolation kit was used to isolate CD4+ T cells by negative selection. Ficoll-Paque Plus gradient centrifugation was used to isolate PBMCs from whole blood, and the isolated PBMCs were then either used fresh or cryopreserved at -140C. Culture conditions were generally each tested in triplicate wells.

The CDR3 contains 14 residues, cysteine and phenylalanine counted. Only CDR3 DNA is held: 42 bases, read in frame from base 1. CDR1 and CDR2 are read off the germline V gene as KGHSH and LQKENI. Clipping removes 4 bases from V and 1 base from J, with 3 as the unmatched junction base count. The library was prepared using PCR. At the Johns Hopkins FTIC core, DNA from the cultured CD4+ T cells underwent TCR sequencing with the Oncomine TCR Beta short-read assay. Genomic DNA was extracted from the cultured CD4+ T cells with the QIAamp micro DNA kit. Oncomine TCR Beta libraries from cultured CD4+ T cells were pooled with unique dual indexes and sequenced on an Illumina iSeq 100. The paper's processing steps were these. Non-productive sequences were removed, and CDR3s not starting with C, not ending with F or W, or shorter than 7 amino acids were discarded. The MANAFEST web application was used to identify antigen-specific clonotypes by comparing peptide-stimulated wells against reference wells and other culture wells. An FDR below 0.05, an odds ratio above 5, and a productive frequency above 0.1% in at least two of three replicate wells were required for clones to be considered positive. Clonotypes that were significantly expanded in both SARS-CoV-2 spike wells and at least one common cold coronavirus spike condition were defined as cross-reactive. CDR3 homology was assessed with Levenshtein distances (stringdist) and unrooted phylogenetic trees (ape) in R version 3.6.1. The public reads were run again by TCRdb, first through fastp at Q25 and then through MiXCR, and only productive beta chains were kept. Identical CDR3 proteins give one entry, which carries the most common genes and DNA. Clone size and V and J calls follow TCRdb, not the original study. Across this sample there are over 10,000 distinct CDR3 sequences, with less than 70% seen only once. The ten largest clones take up approximately 12% of the sample.

This clonotype was obtained from a human donor who had recovered from COVID-19. The chain couples TRBV18 to TRBJ1-1, and TRBD1 matches 7 of the central bases. The sample was CD4+ T cells from blood, cultured in vitro. The DNA sequence is given as TGTGCCAGCTCACGACAGGGACGGAACACTGAAGCTTTCTTT. The resulting protein is CASSRQGRNTEAFF.